This T cell receptor (beta chain) is drawn from a study of long-term antiretroviral therapy in people with HIV. Worth noting for this clone: Its antigen remains unidentified.

Study conclusions and caveats: ART adherence, viral resistance and therapy changes went unrecorded.

V dropped 1 base and J dropped 0 bases, with 19 bases sitting between them. Germline-derived CDR1 and CDR2 are SNHLY and FYNNEI. CDR3 length equals 19 residues. The assay, immunoSEQ v3.0, was run at survey level. Assay: immunoSEQ multiplex PCR; the TCRdb copy retains only in-frame clones and omits some. This sample has 20,000 to 25,000 clones, with around 80% found just once. The sequences come from unsorted PBMCs, collected 1.5 years after starting antiretroviral therapy. V gene TRBV2 combines with J gene TRBJ1-5; D is perhaps TRBD1 (5 bases). The sequence was obtained from a man aged 25-45 years with HIV. The CDR3 region has the DNA TGTGCCAGCAGTGAAGGGGGGACCCTTCTTTCATATAGCAATCAGCCCCAGCATTTT. It yields the protein CASSEGGTLLSYSNQPQHF.